This TCR beta chain was sequenced for a study of cytomegalovirus exposure and HLA in healthy donors. Study-level findings and limits: Both high specificity and high sensitivity reportedly marked the classifier's diagnosis of cytomegalovirus status. Clonal expansion was found to be greater in HLA-associated TCR beta chains than in equally common others in a later analysis. Reportedly, HLA-A and HLA-B alleles of most subjects were accurately predicted from TCR beta. Specific recognition of CMV antigens was confirmed in vitro for a few chains (all CMV-associated).

In the PCR, 60 Vbeta and 13 Jbeta primers were used. Measured with immunoSEQ multiplex PCR; TCRdb has only the in-frame clones, and not every one. This table holds 130,000 or so clones, under 75% found once. In the case of this clone: What it binds is not known.

CDR1 SGHKS and CDR2 YYEKEE come from the germline V gene (reference sequence). V was cut by 6 bases and J by 0 bases, with 18 bases left in between. This CDR3 is 16 amino acids long. The sequenced sample consisted of PBMCs. This sequence originates from a woman in her forties in good health and CMV-seronegative. The chain has TRBV5-5 and TRBJ1-2; D unresolved. For the CDR3, the DNA is TGTGCCAGCACCCACTCTTCAGGAACCACTAACTATGGCTACACCTTC. Translated: CASTHSSGTTNYGYTF.